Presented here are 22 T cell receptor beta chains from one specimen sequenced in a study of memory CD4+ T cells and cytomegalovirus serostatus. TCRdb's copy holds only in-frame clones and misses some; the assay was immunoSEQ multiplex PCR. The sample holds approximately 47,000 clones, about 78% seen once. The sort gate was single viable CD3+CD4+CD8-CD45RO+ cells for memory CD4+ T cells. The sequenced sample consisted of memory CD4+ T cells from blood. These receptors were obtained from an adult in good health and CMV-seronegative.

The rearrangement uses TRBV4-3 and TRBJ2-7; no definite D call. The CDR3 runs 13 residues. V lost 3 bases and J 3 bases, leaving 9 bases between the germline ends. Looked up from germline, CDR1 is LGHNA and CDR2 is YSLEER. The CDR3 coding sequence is TGCGCCAGCAGCCACGAGGACGGCTACGAGCAGTACTTC. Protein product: CASSHEDGYEQYF.

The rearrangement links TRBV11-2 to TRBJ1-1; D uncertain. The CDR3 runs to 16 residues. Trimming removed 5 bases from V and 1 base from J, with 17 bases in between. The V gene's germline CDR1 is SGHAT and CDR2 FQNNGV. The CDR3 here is CASSHPGWHPNTEAFF. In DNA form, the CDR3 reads TGTGCCAGCAGCCATCCCGGATGGCACCCGAACACTGAAGCTTTCTTT.

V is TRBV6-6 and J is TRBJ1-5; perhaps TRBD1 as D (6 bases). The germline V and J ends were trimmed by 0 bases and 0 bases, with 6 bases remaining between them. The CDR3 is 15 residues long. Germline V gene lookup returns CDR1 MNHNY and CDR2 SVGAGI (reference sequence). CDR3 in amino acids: CASSYSGASNQPQHF. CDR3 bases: TGTGCCAGCAGTTACTCGGGGGCTAGCAATCAGCCCCAGCATTTT.

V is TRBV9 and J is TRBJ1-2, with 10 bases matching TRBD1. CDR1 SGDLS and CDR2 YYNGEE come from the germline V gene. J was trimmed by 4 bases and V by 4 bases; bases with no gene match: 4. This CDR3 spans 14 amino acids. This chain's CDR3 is CASSPGQGGYGYTF. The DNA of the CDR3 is TGTGCCAGCAGCCCCGGACAGGGGGGCTATGGCTACACCTTC.

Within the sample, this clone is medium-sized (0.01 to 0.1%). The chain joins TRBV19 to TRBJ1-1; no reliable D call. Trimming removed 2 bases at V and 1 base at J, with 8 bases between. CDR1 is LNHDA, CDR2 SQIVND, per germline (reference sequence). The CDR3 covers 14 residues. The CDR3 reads CASSITWANTEAFF. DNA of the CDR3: TGTGCCAGTAGTATAACGTGGGCGAACACTGAAGCTTTCTTT.

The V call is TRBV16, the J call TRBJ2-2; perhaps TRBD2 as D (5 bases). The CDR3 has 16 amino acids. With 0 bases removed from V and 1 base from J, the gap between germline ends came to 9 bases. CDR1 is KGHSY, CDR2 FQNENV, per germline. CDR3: CASSQSSGLNTGELFF. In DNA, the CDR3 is TGTGCCAGCAGCCAATCGAGCGGCTTGAACACCGGGGAGCTGTTTTTT.

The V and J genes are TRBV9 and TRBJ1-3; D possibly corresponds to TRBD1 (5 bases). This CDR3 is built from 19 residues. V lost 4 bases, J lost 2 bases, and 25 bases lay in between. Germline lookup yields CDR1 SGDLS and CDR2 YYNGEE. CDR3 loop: CASSPHPRQGGSTGNTIYF. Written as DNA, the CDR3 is TGTGCCAGCAGCCCCCACCCTCGCCAGGGAGGTTCCACTGGAAACACCATATATTTT. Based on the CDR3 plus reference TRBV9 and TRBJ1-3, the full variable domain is DSGVTQTPKHLITATGQRVTLRCSPRSGDLSVYWYQQSLDQGLQFLIQYYNGEERAKGNILERFSAQQFPDLHSELNLSSLELGDSALYFCASSPHPRQGGSTGNTIYFGEGSWLTVV.

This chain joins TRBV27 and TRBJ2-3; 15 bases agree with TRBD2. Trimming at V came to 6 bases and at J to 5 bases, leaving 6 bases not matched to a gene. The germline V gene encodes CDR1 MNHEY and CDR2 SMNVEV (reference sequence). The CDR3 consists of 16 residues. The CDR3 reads CASRRRTSGGEDTQYF. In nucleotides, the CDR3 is TGTGCCAGCAGACGTAGGACTAGCGGGGGGGAAGATACGCAGTATTTT.

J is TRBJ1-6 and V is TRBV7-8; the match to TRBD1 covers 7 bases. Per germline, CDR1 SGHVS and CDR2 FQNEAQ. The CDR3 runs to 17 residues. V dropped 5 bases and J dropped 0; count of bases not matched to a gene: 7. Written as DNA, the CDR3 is TGTGCCAGCAGCAGGGGGCCCCTTAGCTCCTATAATTCACCCCTCCACTTT. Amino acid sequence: CASSRGPLSSYNSPLHF.

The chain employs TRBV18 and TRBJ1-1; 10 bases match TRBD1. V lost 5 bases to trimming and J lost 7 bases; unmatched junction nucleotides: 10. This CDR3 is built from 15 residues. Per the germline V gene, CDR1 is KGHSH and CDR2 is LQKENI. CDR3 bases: TGTGCCAGCTCAACCGGAGGGACAGGGGTGGTTGAAGCTTTCTTT. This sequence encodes CASSTGGTGVVEAFF.

CDR3 residues: CASSLVARGAFGNTIYF. The CDR3 DNA is TGTGCCAGCAGTTTGGTCGCGAGGGGCGCTTTTGGAAACACCATATATTTT. The V and J genes are TRBV28 and TRBJ1-3, with a possible D match to TRBD1 (5 bases). Germline CDR1 is MDHEN and CDR2 is SYDVKM. Trimming pared 3 bases from V and 3 bases from J, leaving 18 bases between. The CDR3 runs 17 residues.

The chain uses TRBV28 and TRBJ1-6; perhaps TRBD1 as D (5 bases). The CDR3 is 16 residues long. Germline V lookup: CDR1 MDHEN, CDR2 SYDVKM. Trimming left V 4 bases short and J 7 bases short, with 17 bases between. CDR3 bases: TGTGCCAGCAGTTCCCCTGGGGGGGTACGGAATTCACCCCTCCACTTT. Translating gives CASSSPGGVRNSPLHF.

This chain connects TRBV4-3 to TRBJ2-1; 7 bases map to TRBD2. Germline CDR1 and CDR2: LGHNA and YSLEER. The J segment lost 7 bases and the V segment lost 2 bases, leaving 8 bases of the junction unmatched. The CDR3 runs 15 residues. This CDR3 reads CASSQSLAGVNEQFF. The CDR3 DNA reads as TGCGCCAGCAGCCAATCTCTGGCGGGGGTTAATGAGCAGTTCTTC.

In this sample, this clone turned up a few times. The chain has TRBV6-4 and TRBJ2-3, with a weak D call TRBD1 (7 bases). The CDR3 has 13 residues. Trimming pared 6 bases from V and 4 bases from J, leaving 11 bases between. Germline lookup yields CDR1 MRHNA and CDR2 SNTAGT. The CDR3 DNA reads TGTGCCAGCAGCAGGGGGGTAGCAGATACGCAGTATTTT. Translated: CASSRGVADTQYF.

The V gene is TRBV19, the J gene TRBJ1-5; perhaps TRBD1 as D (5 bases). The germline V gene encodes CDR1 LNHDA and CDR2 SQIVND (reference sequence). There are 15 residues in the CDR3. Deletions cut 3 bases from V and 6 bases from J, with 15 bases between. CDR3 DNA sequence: TGTGCCAGTAGTATTGAAGGGGCTGGCCCTCAGCCCCAGCATTTT. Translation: CASSIEGAGPQPQHF.

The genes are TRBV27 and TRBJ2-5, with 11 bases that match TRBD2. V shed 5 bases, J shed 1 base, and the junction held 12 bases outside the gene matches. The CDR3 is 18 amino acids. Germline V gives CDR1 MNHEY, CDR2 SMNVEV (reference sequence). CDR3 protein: CASSPRITSGGFQETQYF. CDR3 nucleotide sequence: TGTGCCAGCAGTCCTCGGATAACTAGCGGGGGCTTCCAAGAGACCCAGTACTTC.

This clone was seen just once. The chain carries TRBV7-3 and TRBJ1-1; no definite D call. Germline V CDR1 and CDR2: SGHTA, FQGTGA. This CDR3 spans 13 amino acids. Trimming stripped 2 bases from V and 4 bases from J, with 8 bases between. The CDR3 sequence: CASSLQRGTEAFF. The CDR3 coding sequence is TGTGCCAGCAGCTTACAGCGGGGCACTGAAGCTTTCTTT. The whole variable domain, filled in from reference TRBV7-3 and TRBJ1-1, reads GAGVSQTPSNKVTEKGKYVELRCDPISGHTALYWYRQSLGQGPEFLIYFQGTGAADDSGLPNDRFFAVRPEGSVSTLKIQRTERGDSAVYLCASSLQRGTEAFFGQGTRLTVV.

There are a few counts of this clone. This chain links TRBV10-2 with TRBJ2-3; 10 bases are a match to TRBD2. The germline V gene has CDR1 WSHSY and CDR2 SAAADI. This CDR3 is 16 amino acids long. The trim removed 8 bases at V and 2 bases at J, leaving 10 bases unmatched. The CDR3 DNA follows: TGCGCCAGCTCGCGCAGAGCGGGGGGGATCACAGATACGCAGTATTTT. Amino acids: CASSRRAGGITDTQYF.

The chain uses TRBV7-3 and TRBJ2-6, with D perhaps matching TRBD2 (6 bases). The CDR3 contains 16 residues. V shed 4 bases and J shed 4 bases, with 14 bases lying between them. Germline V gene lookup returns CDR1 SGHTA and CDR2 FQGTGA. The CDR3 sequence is CASSYLGGSGANVLTF. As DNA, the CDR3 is TGTGCCAGCAGCTACCTGGGGGGTTCCGGGGCCAACGTCCTGACTTTC. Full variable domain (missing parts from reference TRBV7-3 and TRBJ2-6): GAGVSQTPSNKVTEKGKYVELRCDPISGHTALYWYRQSLGQGPEFLIYFQGTGAADDSGLPNDRFFAVRPEGSVSTLKIQRTERGDSAVYLCASSYLGGSGANVLTFGAGSRLTVL.

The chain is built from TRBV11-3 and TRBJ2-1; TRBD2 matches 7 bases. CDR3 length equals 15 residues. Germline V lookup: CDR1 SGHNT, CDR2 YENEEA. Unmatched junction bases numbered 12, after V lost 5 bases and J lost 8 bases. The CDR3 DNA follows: TGTGCCAGCAGCCTACTAACGGGGGGTGGGCATGAGCAGTTCTTC. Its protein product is CASSLLTGGGHEQFF.

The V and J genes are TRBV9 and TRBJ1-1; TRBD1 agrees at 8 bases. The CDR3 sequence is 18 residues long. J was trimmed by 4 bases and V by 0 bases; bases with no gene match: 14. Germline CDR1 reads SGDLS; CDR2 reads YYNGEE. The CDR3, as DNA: TGTGCCAGCAGCGTAGTGCCAGGGGGCGGTTTTGAAGGCACTGAAGCTTTCTTT. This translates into CASSVVPGGGFEGTEAFF.

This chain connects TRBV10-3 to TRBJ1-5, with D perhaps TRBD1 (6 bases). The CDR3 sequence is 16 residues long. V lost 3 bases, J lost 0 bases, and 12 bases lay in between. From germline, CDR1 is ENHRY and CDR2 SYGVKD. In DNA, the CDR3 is TGTGCCATCAGTGATACAGGGCGAAGTAGCAATCAGCCCCAGCATTTT. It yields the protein CAISDTGRSSNQPQHF.